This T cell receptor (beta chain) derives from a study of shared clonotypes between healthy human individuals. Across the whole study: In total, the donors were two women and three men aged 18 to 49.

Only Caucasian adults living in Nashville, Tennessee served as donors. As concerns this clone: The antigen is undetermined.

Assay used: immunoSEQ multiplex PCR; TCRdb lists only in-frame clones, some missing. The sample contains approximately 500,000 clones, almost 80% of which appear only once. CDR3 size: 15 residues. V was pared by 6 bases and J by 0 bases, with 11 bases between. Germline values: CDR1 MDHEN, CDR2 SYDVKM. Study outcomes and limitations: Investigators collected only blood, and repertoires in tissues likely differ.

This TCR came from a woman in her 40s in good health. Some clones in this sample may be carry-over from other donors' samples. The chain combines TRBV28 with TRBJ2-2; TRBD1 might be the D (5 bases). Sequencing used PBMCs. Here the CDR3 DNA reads TGTGCCAGCAGCGACAGCCAAGCGAACACCGGGGAGCTGTTTTTT. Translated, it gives CASSDSQANTGELFF.